Sequencing of this TCR beta chain was carried out in a study of identical twins. Findings of the study overall: In drawing conclusions, the study used cross-sectional statistical analysis and did not follow the same donors. Low generation probability was overrepresented in out-of-frame alpha sequences shared by twins.

TCRdb re-derived calls from the 5' RACE reads in MiXCR, one entry per CDR3 protein. The repertoire has 300,000 to 400,000 distinct CDR3 sequences, about 12% of them found once; the top ten carry just over 7%. Per germline, CDR1 SGHRS and CDR2 YFSETQ. V was trimmed by 4 bases and J by 0 bases, leaving 11 bases between them. The CDR3 has 14 residues. In its sample, this clonotype was seen many times. Its antigen remains unidentified. The same data also contributed to another study, on yellow fever vaccine responses in identical twins.

The clonotype comes from a woman aged 18-35 years in good health. Material for sequencing was CD8+ T cells sorted from blood. The V call is TRBV5-1, the J call TRBJ2-7; D unclear. In DNA form, the CDR3 reads TGCGCCAGCAGCCAGGACGGACCCTCCTACGAGCAGTACTTC. This translates into CASSQDGPSYEQYF.